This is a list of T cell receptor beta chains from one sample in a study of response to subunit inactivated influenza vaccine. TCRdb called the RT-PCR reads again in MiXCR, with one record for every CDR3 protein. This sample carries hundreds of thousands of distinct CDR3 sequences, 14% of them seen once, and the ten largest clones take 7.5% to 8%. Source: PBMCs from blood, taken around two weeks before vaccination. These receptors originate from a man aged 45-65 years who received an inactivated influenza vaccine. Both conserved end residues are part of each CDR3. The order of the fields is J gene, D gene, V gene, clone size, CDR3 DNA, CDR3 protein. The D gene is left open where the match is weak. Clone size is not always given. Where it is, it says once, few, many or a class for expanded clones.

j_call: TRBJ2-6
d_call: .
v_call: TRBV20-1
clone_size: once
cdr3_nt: TGCAGTGCTAGAGATTACGGGATCACGGGCCCCTCTGGGGCCAACGTCCTGACTTTC
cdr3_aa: CSARDYGITGPSGANVLTF

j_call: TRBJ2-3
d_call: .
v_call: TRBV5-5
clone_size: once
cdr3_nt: TGTGCCAGCAGCCCGACAGCTATCACAGCTACGCAGTATTTT
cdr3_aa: CASSPTAITATQYF

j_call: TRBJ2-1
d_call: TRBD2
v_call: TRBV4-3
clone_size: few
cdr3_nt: TGCGCCAGCAGCCAAGGTCTGGCTAGCGGGAGGCCCCCCTACAATGAGCAGTTCTTC
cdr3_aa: CASSQGLASGRPPYNEQFF

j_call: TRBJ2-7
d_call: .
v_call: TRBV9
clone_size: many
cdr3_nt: TGTGCCAGCAGCGTAGAAGAGGGCACCTACGAGCAGTACTTC
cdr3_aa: CASSVEEGTYEQYF

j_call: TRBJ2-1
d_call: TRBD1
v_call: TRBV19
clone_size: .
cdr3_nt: TGTGCCAGTAGTATCGGGGGACAGGGGGCCCCCAATGAGCAGTTCTTC
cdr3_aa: CASSIGGQGAPNEQFF

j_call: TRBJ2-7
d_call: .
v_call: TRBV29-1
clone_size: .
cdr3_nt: TGCAGCGTTCTACAGGGTTCCACCTACGAGCAGTACTTC
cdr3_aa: CSVLQGSTYEQYF

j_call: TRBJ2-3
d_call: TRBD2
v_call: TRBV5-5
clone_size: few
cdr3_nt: TGTGCCAGCAGCTTGGTACTAGCGTCGATTTTAGATACGCAGTATTTT
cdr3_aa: CASSLVLASILDTQYF

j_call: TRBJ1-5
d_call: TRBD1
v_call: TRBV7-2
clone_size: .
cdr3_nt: TGTGCCAGCAGCTTAAGGCCCGGGACAGGGACGGGACAGCCCCAGCATTTT
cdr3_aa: CASSLRPGTGTGQPQHF

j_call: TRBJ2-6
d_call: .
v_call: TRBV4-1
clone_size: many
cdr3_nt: TGCGCCAGCAGTCCCCGAGGGGCCAACGTCCTGACTTTC
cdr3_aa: CASSPRGANVLTF

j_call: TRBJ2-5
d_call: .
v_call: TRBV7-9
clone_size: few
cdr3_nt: TGTGCCAGCAGCTTACGTCTTGACAAAACGGGGGAGACCCAGTACTTC
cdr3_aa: CASSLRLDKTGETQYF

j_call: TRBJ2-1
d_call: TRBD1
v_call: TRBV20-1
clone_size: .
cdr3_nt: TGCAGTGCTATCCGGGACAGGGGAAACAATGAGCAGTTCTTC
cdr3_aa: CSAIRDRGNNEQFF

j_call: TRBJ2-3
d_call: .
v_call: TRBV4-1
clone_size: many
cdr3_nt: TGCGCCAGCAGCCAAGAGGAGGACACAGATACGCAGTATTTT
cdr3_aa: CASSQEEDTDTQYF

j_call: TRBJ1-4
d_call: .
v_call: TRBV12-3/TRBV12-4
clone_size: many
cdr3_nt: TGTGCCAGCAGTCCAATGGGACTGAACAATGAAAAACTGTTTTTT
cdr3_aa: CASSPMGLNNEKLFF

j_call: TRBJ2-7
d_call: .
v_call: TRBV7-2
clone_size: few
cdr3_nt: TGTGCCAGCAGCTTATACTACGACTCCTACGAGCAGTACTTC
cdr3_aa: CASSLYYDSYEQYF

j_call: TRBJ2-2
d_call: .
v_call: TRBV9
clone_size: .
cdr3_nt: TGTGCCAGCAGCGCGACAGCGCCGGGCACCGGGGAGCTGTTTTTT
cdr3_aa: CASSATAPGTGELFF

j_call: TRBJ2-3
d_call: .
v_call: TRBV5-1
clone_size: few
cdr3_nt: TGCGCCAGCAGCTTGGGAATTTCAGGGAACCCCCAGGTTACGCAGTATTTT
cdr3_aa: CASSLGISGNPQVTQYF

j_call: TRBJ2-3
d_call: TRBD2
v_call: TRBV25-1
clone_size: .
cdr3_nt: TGTGCCAGCGCGAGACTAGCGGGCACAGATACGCAGTATTTT
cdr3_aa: CASARLAGTDTQYF

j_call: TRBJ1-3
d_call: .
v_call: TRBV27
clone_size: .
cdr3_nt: TGTGCCAGCAGTTTAAGGGCTGGAAACACCATATATTTT
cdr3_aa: CASSLRAGNTIYF

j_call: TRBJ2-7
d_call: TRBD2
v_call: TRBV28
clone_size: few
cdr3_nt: TGTGCCAGCACCAAGGGGACTAGCGGAAGATACGAGCAGTACTTC
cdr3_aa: CASTKGTSGRYEQYF

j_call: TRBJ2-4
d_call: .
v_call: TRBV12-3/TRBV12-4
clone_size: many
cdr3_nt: TGTGCCAGCAGTTCGCTAGCTGCGGGGAACTTC
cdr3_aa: CASSSLAAGNF

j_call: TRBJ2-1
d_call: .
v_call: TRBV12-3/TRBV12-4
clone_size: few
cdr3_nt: TGTGCCAGCAGCGCGGAGGGCTATGAGCAGTTCTTC
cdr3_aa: CASSAEGYEQFF

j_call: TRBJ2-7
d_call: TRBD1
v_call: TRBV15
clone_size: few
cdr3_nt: TGTGCCACCAGCAGAGTTCAGGGGGCGGTCGAGCAGTACTTC
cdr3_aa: CATSRVQGAVEQYF

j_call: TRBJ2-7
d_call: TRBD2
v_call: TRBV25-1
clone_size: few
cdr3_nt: TGTGCCAGCAGCGGGACTAGCGGTCCTTGGGAGCAGTACTTC
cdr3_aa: CASSGTSGPWEQYF

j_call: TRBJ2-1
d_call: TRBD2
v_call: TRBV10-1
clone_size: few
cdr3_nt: TGCGCCAGCAGTGATGCGGGGGGGGTCAACAATGAGCAGTTCTTC
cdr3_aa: CASSDAGGVNNEQFF

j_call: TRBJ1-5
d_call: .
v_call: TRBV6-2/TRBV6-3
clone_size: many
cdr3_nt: TGTGCCAGCAGTTACTCGCAGGCCAGGTACGATCAGCCCCAGCATTTT
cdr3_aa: CASSYSQARYDQPQHF

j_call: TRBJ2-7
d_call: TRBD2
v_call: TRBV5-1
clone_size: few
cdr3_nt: TGCGCCAGCAGCCCACGGACTAGCGGGGGGACCTACGAGCAGTACTTC
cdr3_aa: CASSPRTSGGTYEQYF

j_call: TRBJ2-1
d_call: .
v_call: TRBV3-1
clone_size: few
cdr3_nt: TGTGCCAGCAGCCAACGGCCCAGGGACAATGAGCAGTTCTTC
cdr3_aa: CASSQRPRDNEQFF

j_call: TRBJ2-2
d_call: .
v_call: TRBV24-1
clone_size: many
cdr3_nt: TGTGCCACCAGTGATTCTATGGAGCCCGGGGAGCTGTTTTTT
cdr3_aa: CATSDSMEPGELFF

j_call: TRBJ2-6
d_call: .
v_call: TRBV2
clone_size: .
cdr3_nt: TGTGCCAGCAGCAAAGAGGGGGCCAACGTCCTGACTTTC
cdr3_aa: CASSKEGANVLTF

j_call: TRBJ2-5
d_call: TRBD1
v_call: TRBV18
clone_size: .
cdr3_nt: TGTGCCAGCTCACCCGGGACAGGGAATTGGGAGACCCAGTACTTC
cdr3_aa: CASSPGTGNWETQYF

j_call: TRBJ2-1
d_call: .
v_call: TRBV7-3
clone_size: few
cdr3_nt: TGTGCCAGCAGCCGTACCTCTTCCGTTAGCTCCTACAATGAGCAGTTCTTC
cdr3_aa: CASSRTSSVSSYNEQFF

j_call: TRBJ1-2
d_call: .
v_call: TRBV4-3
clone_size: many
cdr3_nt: TGCGCCAGCAGCCAAGATTTATGGAGGTTCTATGGCTACACCTTC
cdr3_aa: CASSQDLWRFYGYTF

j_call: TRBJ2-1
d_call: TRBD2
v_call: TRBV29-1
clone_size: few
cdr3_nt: TGCAGCGTTCGGACTAGCGGGGGGGCCTCCTACAATGAGCAGTTCTTC
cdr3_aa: CSVRTSGGASYNEQFF

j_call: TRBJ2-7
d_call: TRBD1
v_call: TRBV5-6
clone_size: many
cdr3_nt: TGTGCCAGCAGCTTGGATAACAGGGGTTACGAGCAGTACTTC
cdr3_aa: CASSLDNRGYEQYF

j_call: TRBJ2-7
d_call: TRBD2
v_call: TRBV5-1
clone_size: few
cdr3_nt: TGCGCCAGCAGCTTGGGGGTTAGCGGGGAAAGCGAGCAGTACTTC
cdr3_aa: CASSLGVSGESEQYF

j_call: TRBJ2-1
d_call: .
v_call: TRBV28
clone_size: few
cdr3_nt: TGTGCCTATTCTGGGCGGGATTCCTACAATGAGCAGTTCTTC
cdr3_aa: CAYSGRDSYNEQFF

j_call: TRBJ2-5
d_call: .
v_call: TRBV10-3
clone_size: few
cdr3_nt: TGTGCCATCAGGGACAATTCTCAGGAGACCCAGTACTTC
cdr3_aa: CAIRDNSQETQYF

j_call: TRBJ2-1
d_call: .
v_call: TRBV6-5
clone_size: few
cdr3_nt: TGTGCCAGCAGTTACTCTCCCGAGGGGTACAATGAGCAGTTCTTC
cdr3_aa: CASSYSPEGYNEQFF

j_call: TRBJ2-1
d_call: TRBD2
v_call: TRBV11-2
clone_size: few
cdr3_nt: TGTGCCAGCAGCCGGACGGGACTAACCTACAATGAGCAGTTCTTC
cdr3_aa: CASSRTGLTYNEQFF

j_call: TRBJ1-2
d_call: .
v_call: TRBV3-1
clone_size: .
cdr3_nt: TGTGCCAGCAGCCAAGATTGGGGTGGCTACACCTTC
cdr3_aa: CASSQDWGGYTF

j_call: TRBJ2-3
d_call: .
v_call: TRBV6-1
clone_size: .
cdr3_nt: TGTGCCAGCAGCGGGTGGGGGGCCCCAGATACGCAGTATTTT
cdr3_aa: CASSGWGAPDTQYF

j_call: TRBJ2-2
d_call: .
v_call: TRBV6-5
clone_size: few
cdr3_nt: TGTGCCAGCAGTTATGGTATCGGCCGCGGGACGGGCACCGGGGAGCTGTTTTTT
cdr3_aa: CASSYGIGRGTGTGELFF

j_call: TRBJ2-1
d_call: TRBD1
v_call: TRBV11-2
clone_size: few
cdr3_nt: TGTGCCAGCAGCCCAACAGGGTGGGACAGGGCATACAATGAGCAGTTCTTC
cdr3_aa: CASSPTGWDRAYNEQFF